The 12 T cell receptor beta chains below were found in one sample sequenced in a study of brain T cells in children with intractable seizures. Data came from immunoSEQ multiplex PCR; TCRdb stores just in-frame clones and leaves some out. The sample yields tens of thousands of clones, around nine tenths seen once. This material consisted of peripheral blood, taken at surgery. These receptor sequences come from a girl aged 2 to 10 with Rasmussen encephalitis and intractable seizures.

This clone has a single count. The V gene is TRBV2, the J gene TRBJ2-6, with D unclear. Trimming cost V 2 bases and J 0 bases, with 8 bases left between them. This CDR3 spans 16 amino acids. Germline CDR1 reads SNHLY; CDR2 reads FYNNEI. In nucleotides, the CDR3 is TGTGCCAGCAGTGAACCGGTAGTCTCTGGGGCCAACGTCCTGACTTTC. Amino acids: CASSEPVVSGANVLTF.

The chain joins TRBV27 to TRBJ1-1; D is undetermined. CDR3 length: 13 residues. V dropped 2 bases and J dropped 4 bases, with 8 bases sitting between them. The germline gives CDR1 MNHEY, CDR2 SMNVEV (reference sequence). CDR3 bases: TGTGCCAGCAGTTTAACCGGCAGCACTGAAGCTTTCTTT. As protein: CASSLTGSTEAFF.

The chain employs TRBV15 and TRBJ2-7; D gene uncertain. V dropped 4 bases and J dropped 1 base, with 14 bases sitting between them. Germline-derived CDR1 and CDR2 are LNHNV and YYDKDF (reference sequence). This CDR3 is 15 amino acids long. The CDR3 DNA reads TGTGCCACCAGCATGATAGGGCCGCCATCCTACGAGCAGTACTTC. Protein: CATSMIGPPSYEQYF.

V gene TRBV14 combines with J gene TRBJ2-7; D tentatively reads TRBD1 or TRBD2 (5 bases each). Germline-derived CDR1 and CDR2 are SGHDN and FVKESK. The CDR3 has 15 residues. Trimming removed 3 bases at V and 4 bases at J, with 16 bases between. CDR3 in DNA: TGTGCCAGCAGCCAGGAGGACATTAACCCATACGAGCAGTACTTC. Its protein is CASSQEDINPYEQYF.

The rearrangement joins TRBV6-5 to TRBJ2-2, with 7 nucleotides matching TRBD1. This CDR3 region has 13 residues. V trimming: 5 bases; J trimming: 6 bases; junction bases outside the gene matches: 3. The V gene's germline CDR1 is MNHEY and CDR2 SVGAGI. The CDR3, as DNA: TGTGCCAGCAGTCCAAGGGGGCCCGGGGAGCTGTTTTTT. The encoded protein is CASSPRGPGELFF.

The DNA of the CDR3 is TGTGCCTGGAGTGTACGGGGCTATGGCTACACCTTC. Its protein product is CAWSVRGYGYTF. V is TRBV30 and J is TRBJ1-2; D is unresolved. The CDR3 totals 12 residues. The V and J ends lost 0 bases and 4 bases respectively, with 6 bases between them. The germline CDR1 and CDR2 sequences are GTSNPN and SVGIG (reference sequence). Filled out from reference TRBV30 and TRBJ1-2, the complete variable domain reads SQTIHQWPATLVQPVGSPLSLECTVEGTSNPNLYWYRQAAGRGLQLLFYSVGIGQISSEVPQNLSASRPQDRQFILSSKKLLLSDSGFYLCAWSVRGYGYTFGSGTRLTVV.

This sequence joins TRBV19 and TRBJ1-5; the match to TRBD1 covers 7 bases. CDR1 and CDR2 from the germline V gene are LNHDA and SQIVND (reference sequence). This CDR3 is 17 amino acids long. V lost 5 bases, J lost 4 bases, and 14 bases stayed unmatched. The CDR3 spells CASSGITAGQINQPQHF. CDR3 DNA sequence: TGTGCCAGTAGTGGGATCACTGCGGGACAGATAAATCAGCCCCAGCATTTT.

V gene TRBV4-1 combines with J gene TRBJ2-7; D uncertain. Trimming removed 0 bases from V and 2 bases from J, with 11 bases in between. The CDR3 contains 15 residues. Germline values: CDR1 MGHRA, CDR2 YSYEKL. This CDR3 is CASSQESYGAYEQYF. CDR3 nucleotides: TGCGCCAGCAGCCAAGAGTCATACGGTGCCTACGAGCAGTACTTC.

The gene calls are TRBV12-5 and TRBJ1-6; D unclear. The CDR3 length is 14 residues. V was trimmed by 5 bases and J by 6 bases, leaving 11 bases between them. The germline V gene encodes CDR1 LGHNT and CDR2 FRNRAP. CDR3 sequence reads: CASGDHSVNSPLHF. DNA for the CDR3: TGTGCTAGTGGTGATCATTCGGTTAATTCACCCCTCCACTTT.

This chain uses TRBV19 with TRBJ2-7; D gene uncertain. Germline V lookup: CDR1 LNHDA, CDR2 SQIVND (reference sequence). The V end was cut by 3 bases, the J end by 2 bases, with 8 bases between. This CDR3 contains 13 residues. The CDR3: CASSMRPTYEQYF. The DNA for the CDR3 is TGTGCCAGTAGTATGAGACCGACCTACGAGCAGTACTTC.

This sequence joins TRBV11-2 and TRBJ1-2, with D possibly being TRBD1 (5 bases). The V gene lost 6 bases and the J gene lost 0 bases, with 8 bases spanning the gap. CDR1 is SGHAT and CDR2 is FQNNGV in the germline V gene. The CDR3 runs 13 residues. The CDR3 sequence is CASRGRTNYGYTF. CDR3 sequence (DNA): TGTGCCAGCAGGGGGCGAACTAACTATGGCTACACCTTC.

The sample holds a few counts of this clone. V usage is TRBV4-1 and J usage is TRBJ1-5; D unclear. The CDR3 has 15 amino acids. V dropped 0 bases and J dropped 3 bases, with 9 bases sitting between them. In germline, CDR1 is MGHRA, CDR2 YSYEKL. The CDR3, as DNA: TGCGCCAGCAGCCAAGATCTAAGCTACAATCAGCCCCAGCATTTT. Translating gives CASSQDLSYNQPQHF.